This entry is about one T cell receptor beta chain. What it recognizes is unknown. The sample comes from a study of PD-1 blockade in classical Hodgkin lymphoma. Study observations and caveats: CD4+ TCR diversity, unlike CD8+, rose significantly by C4D1.

Sequencing was performed with immunoSEQ multiplex PCR; in TCRdb, only in-frame clones are kept and a portion is missing. The sample includes tens of thousands of clones, roughly nine tenths of them seen just once. The CDR3 length is 17 residues. Germline CDR1 and CDR2: MNHNS and SASEGT. The V and J ends lost 0 bases and 7 bases, in that order; junction bases with no gene match: 13. Time point: cycle 4 day 1 (C4D1), after less than 7 weeks of nivolumab. The patients all showed relapse after autologous stem cell transplantation, while their brentuximab vedotin exposure varied. The best responses consisted of complete response, partial response or progressive disease.

This receptor was taken from a human donor with classical Hodgkin lymphoma. The starting material was peripheral blood mononuclear cells (PBMCs), obtained before the fourth cycle of nivolumab. The genes are TRBV6-1 and TRBJ2-7; 9 positions match TRBD2. The CDR3 loop is CASSEARLRAGGREQYF. CDR3 DNA: TGTGCCAGCAGTGAAGCGCGTCTTCGAGCGGGGGGCAGAGAGCAGTACTTC.